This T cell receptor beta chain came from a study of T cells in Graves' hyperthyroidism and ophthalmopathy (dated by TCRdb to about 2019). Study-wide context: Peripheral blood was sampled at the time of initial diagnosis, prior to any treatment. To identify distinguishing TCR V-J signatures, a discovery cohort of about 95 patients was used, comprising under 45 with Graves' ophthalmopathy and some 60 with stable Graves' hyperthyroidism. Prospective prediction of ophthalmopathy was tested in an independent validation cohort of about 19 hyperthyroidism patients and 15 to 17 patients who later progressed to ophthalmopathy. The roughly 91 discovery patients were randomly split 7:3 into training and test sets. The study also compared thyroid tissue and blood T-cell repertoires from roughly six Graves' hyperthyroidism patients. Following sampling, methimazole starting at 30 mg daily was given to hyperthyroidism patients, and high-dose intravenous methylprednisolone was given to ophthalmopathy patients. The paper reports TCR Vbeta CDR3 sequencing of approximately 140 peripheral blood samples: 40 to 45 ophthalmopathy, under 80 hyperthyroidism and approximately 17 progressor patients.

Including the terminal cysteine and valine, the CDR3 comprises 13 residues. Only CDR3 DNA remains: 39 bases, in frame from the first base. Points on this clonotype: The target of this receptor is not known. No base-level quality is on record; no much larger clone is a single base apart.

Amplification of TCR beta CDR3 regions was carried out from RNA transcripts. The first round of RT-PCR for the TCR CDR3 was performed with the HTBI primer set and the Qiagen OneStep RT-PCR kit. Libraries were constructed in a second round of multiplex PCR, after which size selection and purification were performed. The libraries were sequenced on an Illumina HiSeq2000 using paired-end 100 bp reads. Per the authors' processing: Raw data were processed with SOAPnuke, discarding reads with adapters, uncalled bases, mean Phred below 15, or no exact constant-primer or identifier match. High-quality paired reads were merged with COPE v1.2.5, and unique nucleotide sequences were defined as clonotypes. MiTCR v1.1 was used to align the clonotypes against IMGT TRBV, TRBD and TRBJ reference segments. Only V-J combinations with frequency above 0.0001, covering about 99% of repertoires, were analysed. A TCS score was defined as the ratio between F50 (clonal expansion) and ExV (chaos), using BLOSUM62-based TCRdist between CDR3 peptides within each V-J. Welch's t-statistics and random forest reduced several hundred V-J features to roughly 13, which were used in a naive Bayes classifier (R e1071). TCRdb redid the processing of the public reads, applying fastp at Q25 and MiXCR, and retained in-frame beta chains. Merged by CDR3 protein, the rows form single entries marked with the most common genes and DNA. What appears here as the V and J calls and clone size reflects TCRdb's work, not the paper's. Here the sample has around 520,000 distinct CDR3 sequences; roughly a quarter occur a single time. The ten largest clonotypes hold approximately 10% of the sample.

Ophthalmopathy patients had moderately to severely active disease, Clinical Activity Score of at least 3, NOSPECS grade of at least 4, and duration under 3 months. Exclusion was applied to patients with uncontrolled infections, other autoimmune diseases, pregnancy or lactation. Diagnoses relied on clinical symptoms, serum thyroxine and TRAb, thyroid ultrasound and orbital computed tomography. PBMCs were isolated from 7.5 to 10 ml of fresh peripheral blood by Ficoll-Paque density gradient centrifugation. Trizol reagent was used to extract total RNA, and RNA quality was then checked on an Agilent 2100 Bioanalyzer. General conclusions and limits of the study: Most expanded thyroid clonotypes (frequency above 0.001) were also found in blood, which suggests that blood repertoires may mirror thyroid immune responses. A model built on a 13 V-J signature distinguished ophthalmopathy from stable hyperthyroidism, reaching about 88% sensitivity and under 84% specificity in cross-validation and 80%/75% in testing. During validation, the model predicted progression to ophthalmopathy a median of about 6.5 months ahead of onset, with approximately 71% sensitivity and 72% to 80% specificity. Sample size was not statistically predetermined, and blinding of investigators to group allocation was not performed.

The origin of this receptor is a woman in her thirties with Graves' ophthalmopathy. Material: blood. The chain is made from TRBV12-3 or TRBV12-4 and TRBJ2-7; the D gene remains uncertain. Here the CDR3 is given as CASGFSGEETQYV. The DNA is TGTGCCAGCGGTTTTTCAGGAGAGGAGACCCAGTACGTC.